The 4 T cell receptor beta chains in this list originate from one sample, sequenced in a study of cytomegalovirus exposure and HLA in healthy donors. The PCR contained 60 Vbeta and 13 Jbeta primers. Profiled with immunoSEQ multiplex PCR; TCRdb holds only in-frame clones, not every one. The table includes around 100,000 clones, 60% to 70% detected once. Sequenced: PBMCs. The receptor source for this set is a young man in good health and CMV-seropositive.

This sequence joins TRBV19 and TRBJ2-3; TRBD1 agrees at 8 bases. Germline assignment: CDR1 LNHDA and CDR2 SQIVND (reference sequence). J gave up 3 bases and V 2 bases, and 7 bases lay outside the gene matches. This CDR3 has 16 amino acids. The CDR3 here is CASSIQGAIGTDTQYF. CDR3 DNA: TGTGCCAGTAGTATACAGGGGGCAATCGGGACAGATACGCAGTATTTT.

The CDR3 bases are TGTGCCAGCAGCCCAACCCCGGACACGTCCTACGAGCAGTACTTC. Translated, it gives CASSPTPDTSYEQYF. The chain carries TRBV6-6 and TRBJ2-7; tentative D call: TRBD1 (5 bases). This CDR3 contains 15 residues. Trimming shortened V by 6 bases and J by 1 base, and 16 bases separated the two germline ends. Germline lookup yields CDR1 MNHNY and CDR2 SVGAGI (reference sequence).

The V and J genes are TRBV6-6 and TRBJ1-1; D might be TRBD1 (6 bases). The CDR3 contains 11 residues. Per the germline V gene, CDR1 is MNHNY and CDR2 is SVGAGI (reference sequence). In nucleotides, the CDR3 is TGTGCTATCCAGGGGAGTACTGAAGCTTTCTTT. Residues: CAIQGSTEAFF.

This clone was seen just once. CDR3 bases: TGTGCCAGCAGGGGACAGGATGGCACCGGGGAGCTGTTTTTT. Its translation: CASRGQDGTGELFF. This rearrangement joins TRBV6-6 to TRBJ2-2; 8 positions match TRBD1. After removal of 6 bases from V and 4 bases from J, the junction contained 4 bases not matched to a gene. The CDR3 extends over 14 amino acids. Germline-derived CDR1 and CDR2 are MNHNY and SVGAGI (reference sequence).